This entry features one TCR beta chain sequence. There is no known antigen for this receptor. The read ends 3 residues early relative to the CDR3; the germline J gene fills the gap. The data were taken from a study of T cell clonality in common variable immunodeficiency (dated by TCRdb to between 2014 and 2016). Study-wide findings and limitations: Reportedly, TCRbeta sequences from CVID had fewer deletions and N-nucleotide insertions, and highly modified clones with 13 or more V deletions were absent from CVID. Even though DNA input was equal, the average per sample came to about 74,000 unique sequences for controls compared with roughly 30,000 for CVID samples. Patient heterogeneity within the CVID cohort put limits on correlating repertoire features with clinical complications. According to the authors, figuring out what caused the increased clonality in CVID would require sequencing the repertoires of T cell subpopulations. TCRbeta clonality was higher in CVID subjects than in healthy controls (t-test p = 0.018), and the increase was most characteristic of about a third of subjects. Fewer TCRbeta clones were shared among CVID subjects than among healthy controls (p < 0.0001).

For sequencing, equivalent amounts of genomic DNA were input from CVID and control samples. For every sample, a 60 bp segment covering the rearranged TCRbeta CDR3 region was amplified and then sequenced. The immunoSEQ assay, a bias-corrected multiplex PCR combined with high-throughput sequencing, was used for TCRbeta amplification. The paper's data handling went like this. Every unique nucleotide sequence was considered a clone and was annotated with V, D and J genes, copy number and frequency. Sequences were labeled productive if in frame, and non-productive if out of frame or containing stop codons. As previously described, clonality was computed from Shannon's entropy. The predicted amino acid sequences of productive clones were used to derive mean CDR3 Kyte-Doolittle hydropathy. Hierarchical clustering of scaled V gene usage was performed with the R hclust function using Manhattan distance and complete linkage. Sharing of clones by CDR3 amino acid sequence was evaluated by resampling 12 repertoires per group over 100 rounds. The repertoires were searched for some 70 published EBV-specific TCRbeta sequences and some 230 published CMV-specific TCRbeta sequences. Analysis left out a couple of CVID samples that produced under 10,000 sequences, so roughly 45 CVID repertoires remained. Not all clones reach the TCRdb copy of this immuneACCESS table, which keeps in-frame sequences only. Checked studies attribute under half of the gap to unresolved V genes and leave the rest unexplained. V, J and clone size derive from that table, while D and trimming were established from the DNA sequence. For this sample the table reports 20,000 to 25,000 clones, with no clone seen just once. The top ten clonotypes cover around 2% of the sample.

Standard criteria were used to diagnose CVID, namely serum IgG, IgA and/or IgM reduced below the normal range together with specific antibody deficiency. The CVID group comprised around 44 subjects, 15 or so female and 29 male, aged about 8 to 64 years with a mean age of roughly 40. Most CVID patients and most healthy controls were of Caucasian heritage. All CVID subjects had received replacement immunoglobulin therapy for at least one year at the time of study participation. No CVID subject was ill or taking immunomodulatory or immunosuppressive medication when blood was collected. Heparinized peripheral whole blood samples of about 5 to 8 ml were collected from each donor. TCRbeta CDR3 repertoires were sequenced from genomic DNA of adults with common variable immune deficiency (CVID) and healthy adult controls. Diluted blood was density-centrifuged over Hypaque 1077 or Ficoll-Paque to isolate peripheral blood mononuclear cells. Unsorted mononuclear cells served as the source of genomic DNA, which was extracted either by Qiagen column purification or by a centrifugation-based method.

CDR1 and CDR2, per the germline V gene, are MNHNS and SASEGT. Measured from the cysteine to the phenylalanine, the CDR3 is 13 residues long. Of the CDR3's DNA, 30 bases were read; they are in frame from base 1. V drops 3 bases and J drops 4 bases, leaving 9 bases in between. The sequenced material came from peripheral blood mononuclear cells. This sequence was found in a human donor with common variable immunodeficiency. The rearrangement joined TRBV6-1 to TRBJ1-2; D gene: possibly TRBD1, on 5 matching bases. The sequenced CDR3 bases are TGTGCCAGCAGTGAGGGGCAGACCTATGGC. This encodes CASSEGQTYG. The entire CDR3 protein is CASSEGQTYGYTF.